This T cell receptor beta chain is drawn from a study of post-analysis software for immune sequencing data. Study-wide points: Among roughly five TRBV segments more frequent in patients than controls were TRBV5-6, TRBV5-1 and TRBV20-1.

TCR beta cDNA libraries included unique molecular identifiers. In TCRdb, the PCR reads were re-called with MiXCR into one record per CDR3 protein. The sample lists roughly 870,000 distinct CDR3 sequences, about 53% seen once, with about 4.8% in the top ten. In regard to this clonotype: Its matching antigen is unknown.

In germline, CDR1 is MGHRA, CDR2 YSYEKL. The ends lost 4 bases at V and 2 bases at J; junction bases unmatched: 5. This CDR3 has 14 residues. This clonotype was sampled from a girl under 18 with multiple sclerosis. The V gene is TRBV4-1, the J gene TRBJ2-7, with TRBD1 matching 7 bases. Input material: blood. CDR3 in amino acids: CASSRPGQPYEQYF. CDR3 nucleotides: TGCGCCAGCAGCCGACCGGGACAGCCCTACGAGCAGTACTTC.